This TCR beta chain was captured in a study of glioma-infiltrating T cells after dendritic cell vaccination. Time point here: after dendritic cell vaccination, including at tumor progression/relapse. The CDR3 is 15 amino acids. Trimming stripped 2 bases from V and 4 bases from J, with 14 bases between. Per the germline V gene, CDR1 is SEHNR and CDR2 is FQNEAQ (reference sequence). The repertoire was sequenced with immunoSEQ multiplex PCR; TCRdb's copy has only in-frame clones and lacks some. Counted here are about 82,000 clones, 83% occurring once; the ten biggest clones make up around 6.5%. The receptor comes from a human donor with glioblastoma. The chain joins TRBV7-9 to TRBJ1-2; D not resolved. The sample was blood, taken after dendritic cell vaccination. CDR3 in amino acids: CASSLPLRGSYGYTF. The CDR3 DNA reads TGTGCCAGCAGCTTACCCCTAAGAGGGTCCTATGGCTACACCTTC.